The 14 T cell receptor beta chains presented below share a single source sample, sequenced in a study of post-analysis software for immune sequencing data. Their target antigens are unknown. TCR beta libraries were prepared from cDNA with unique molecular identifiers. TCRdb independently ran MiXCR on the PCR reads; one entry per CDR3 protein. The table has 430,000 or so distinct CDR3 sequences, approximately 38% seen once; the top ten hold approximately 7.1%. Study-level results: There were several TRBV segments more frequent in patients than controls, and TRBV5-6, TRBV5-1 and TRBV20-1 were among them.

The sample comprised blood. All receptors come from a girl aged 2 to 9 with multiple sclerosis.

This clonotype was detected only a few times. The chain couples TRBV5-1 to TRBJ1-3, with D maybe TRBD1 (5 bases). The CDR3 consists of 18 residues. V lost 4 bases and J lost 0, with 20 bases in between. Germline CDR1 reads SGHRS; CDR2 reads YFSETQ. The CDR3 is CASSKGPLQGLSGNTIYF. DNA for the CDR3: TGCGCCAGCAGCAAGGGACCGCTGCAGGGCCTCTCTGGAAACACCATATATTTT.

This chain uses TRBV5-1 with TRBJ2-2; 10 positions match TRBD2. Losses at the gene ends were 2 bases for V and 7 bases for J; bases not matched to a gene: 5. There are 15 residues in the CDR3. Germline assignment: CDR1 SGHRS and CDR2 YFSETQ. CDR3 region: CASSFTSGVGGELFF. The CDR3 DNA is TGCGCCAGCAGCTTCACTAGCGGGGTCGGCGGGGAGCTGTTTTTT.

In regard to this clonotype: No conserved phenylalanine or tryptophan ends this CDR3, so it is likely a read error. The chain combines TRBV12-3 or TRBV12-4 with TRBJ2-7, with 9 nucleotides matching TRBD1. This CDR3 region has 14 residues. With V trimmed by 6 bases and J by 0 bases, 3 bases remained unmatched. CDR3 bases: TGTGCCAGCAGGCGGGACAGGGACTCCTACGAGCAGTACTTG. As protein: CASRRDRDSYEQYL.

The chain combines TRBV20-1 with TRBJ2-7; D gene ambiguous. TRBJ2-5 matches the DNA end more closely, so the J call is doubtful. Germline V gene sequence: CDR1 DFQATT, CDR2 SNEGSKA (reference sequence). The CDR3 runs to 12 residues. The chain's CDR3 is CSARAMRETQYF. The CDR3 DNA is TGCAGTGCTAGGGCCATGCGGGAGACCCAGTACTTC.

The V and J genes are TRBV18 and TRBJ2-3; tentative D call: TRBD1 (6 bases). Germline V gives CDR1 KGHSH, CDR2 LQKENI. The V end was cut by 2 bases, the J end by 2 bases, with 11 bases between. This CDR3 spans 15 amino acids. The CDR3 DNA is TGTGCCAGCTCACCAAACCAGGGGATCACAGATACGCAGTATTTT. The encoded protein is CASSPNQGITDTQYF.

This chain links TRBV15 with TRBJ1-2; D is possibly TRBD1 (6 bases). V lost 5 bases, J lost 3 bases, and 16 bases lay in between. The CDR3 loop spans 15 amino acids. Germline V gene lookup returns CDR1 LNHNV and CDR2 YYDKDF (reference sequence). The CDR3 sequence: CATSLRRDTYYGYTF. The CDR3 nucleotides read TGTGCCACCAGCCTCAGGAGGGACACCTACTATGGCTACACCTTC.

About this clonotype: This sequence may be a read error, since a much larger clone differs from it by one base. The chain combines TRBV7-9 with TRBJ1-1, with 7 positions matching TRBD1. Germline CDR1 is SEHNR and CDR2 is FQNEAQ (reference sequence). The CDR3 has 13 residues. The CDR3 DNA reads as TGTGCCAGCAGCTTGGGACAGAACACTAAAGCTTTCTTT. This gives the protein CASSLGQNTKAFF.

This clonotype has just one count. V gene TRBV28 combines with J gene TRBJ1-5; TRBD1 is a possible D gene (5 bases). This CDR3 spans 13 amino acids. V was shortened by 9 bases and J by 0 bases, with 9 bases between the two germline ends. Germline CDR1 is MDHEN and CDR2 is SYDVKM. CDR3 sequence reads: CASRTNSNQPQHF. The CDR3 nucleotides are TGTGCCAGTAGGACAAATAGCAATCAGCCCCAGCATTTT.

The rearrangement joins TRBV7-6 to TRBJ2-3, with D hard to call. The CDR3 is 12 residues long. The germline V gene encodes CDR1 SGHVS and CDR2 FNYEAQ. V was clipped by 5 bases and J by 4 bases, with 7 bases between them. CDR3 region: CASSLFPDTQYF. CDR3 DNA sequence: TGTGCCAGCAGCCTCTTCCCAGATACGCAGTATTTT.

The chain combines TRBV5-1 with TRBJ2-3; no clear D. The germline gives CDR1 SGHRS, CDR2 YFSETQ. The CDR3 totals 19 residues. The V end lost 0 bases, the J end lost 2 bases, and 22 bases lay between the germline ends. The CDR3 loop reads CASSLAVWIGSQHTDTQYF. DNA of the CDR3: TGCGCCAGCAGCTTGGCCGTCTGGATTGGGTCACAACACACAGATACGCAGTATTTT.

CDR3 DNA sequence: TGCAGCGTGCACCCGGGACACAACACCGGGGAGCTGTTTTTT. Its translation: CSVHPGHNTGELFF. The V call is TRBV29-1, the J call TRBJ2-2, with D possibly TRBD1 on 6 matching bases. With 6 bases removed from V and 2 bases from J, the gap between germline ends came to 13 bases. This CDR3 has 14 amino acids. Germline V lookup: CDR1 SQVTM, CDR2 ANQGSEA.

Here the CDR3 reads CASSLAQLTGSEQFF. In DNA, the CDR3 is TGTGCCAGCAGCTTAGCTCAGCTGACAGGGAGTGAGCAGTTCTTC. The chain couples TRBV7-2 to TRBJ2-1, with 7 bases aligning to TRBD1. Germline CDR1 and CDR2: SGHTA and FQGNSA. The CDR3 runs 15 residues. After removal of 0 bases from V and 9 bases from J, the junction contained 8 bases not matched to a gene.

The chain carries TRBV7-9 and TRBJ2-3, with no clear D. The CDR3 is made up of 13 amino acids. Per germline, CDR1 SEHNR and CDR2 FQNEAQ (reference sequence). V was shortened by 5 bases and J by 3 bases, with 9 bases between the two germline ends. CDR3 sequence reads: CASSPKETDTQYF. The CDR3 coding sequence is TGTGCCAGCAGCCCGAAAGAGACAGATACGCAGTATTTT.

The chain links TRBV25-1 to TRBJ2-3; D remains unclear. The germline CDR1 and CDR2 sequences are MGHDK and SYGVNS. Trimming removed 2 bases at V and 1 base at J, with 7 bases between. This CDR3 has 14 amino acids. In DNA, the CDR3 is TGTGCCAGCAGTGAAAGAGTCCGCACAGATACGCAGTATTTT. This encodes CASSERVRTDTQYF.